This T cell receptor beta chain was sequenced during a study of cytomegalovirus exposure and HLA in healthy donors. Findings and limits, study-wide: According to an earlier analysis, most TCR beta V segments yielded productive rearrangements about 87% or about 30% of the time.

Both 60 Vbeta primers and 13 Jbeta primers went into the PCR. Method: immunoSEQ multiplex PCR; TCRdb's copy keeps in-frame clones and lacks some. This sample has roughly 97,000 clones; about 9.5% occur once, and the top ten carry 5% to 6.5%. V lost 1 base to trimming and J lost 5 bases, with 8 bases between them. Germline V gene lookup returns CDR1 PRHDT and CDR2 FYEKMQ (reference sequence). The CDR3 sequence is 13 residues long. This clone was counted only a few times. Its specificity is unknown. The sequence was collected from a man aged 35 to 55 in good health and CMV-seropositive. Source material: PBMCs. The chain uses TRBV13 and TRBJ2-5; D unclear. The CDR3 loop is CASSLDFTETQYF. The CDR3 DNA reads as TGTGCCAGCAGCTTAGACTTTACGGAGACCCAGTACTTC.